One sample yielded the 8 T cell receptor beta chains listed below, sequenced in a study of cytomegalovirus exposure and HLA in healthy donors. PCR was performed using 60 Vbeta and 13 Jbeta primers. TCRdb's table, derived via immunoSEQ multiplex PCR, lists solely in-frame clones and lacks some. This table has around 75,000 clones, about three quarters appearing once. The sample was PBMCs. The receptors shown here come from a man aged 18-30 years in good health and CMV-seronegative.

A few counts support this clone. The rearrangement links TRBV7-8 to TRBJ1-1; no clear D gene. V was cut by 5 bases and J by 0 bases, with 7 bases left in between. Per the germline V gene, CDR1 is SGHVS and CDR2 is FQNEAQ. The CDR3 covers 13 residues. The CDR3 nucleotides read TGTGCCAGCAGCGTGAGCATGAACACTGAAGCTTTCTTT. This encodes CASSVSMNTEAFF.

The chain is built from TRBV9 and TRBJ2-5; 7 bases match TRBD2. CDR3 size: 12 residues. CDR1 SGDLS and CDR2 YYNGEE come from the germline V gene. The V gene end was trimmed by 5 bases and the J gene end by 2 bases; junction bases not matched to a gene: 0. The CDR3 DNA is TGTGCCAGCAGTAGCGGGCAAGAGACCCAGTACTTC. Its translation is CASSSGQETQYF.

Only one count was recorded for this clone. The genes are TRBV5-4 and TRBJ1-1, with no clear D. In germline, CDR1 is SGHNT, CDR2 YYREEE (reference sequence). V was clipped by 0 bases and J by 2 bases, with 8 bases between them. This CDR3 contains 14 residues. The CDR3 nucleotides are TGTGCCAGCAGCTTGGTGGGAGACAACACTGAAGCTTTCTTT. Its protein product is CASSLVGDNTEAFF.

The V and J genes are TRBV19 and TRBJ1-4; 7 bases align to TRBD1. V shed 7 bases, J shed 8 bases, and the junction held 13 bases outside the gene matches. Germline CDR1 reads LNHDA; CDR2 reads SQIVND (reference sequence). The CDR3 extends over 15 amino acids. The chain's CDR3 is CASTRQGGAGEKLFF. CDR3 nucleotide sequence: TGTGCCAGTACGCGACAGGGTGGAGCTGGAGAAAAACTGTTTTTT.

This clone was seen a single time. The same CDR3 also results from other DNA sequences found in this sample. V usage is TRBV5-1 and J usage is TRBJ1-2; no firm D call. The germline V gene encodes CDR1 SGHRS and CDR2 YFSETQ. The CDR3 length is 16 residues. Trimming shortened V by 5 bases and J by 4 bases, and 21 bases separated the two germline ends. CDR3: CASRYGFGPAGYGYTF. The CDR3 nucleotides read TGCGCCAGCAGATACGGTTTCGGCCCGGCGGGCTATGGCTACACCTTC.

This clone was seen only once. The chain is built from TRBV7-2 and TRBJ2-1, with 9 bases matching TRBD1. The CDR3 loop spans 16 amino acids. Germline CDR1 SGHTA, CDR2 FQGNSA. After removal of 5 bases from V and 3 bases from J, the junction contained 8 bases not matched to a gene. This CDR3 is CASSILTGGNYNEQFF. CDR3 DNA sequence: TGTGCCAGCAGCATATTAACAGGGGGCAACTACAATGAGCAGTTCTTC.

This clone was observed a handful of times. The junction does not match germline at one end; this may be a read error. This chain links TRBV5-1 with TRBJ1-3; 10 bases match TRBD1. Germline values: CDR1 SGHRS, CDR2 YFSETQ. This CDR3 is built from 10 residues. CDR3 protein: CASRPGQGDF. DNA of the CDR3: TGCGCCAGCAGACCCGGACAGGGGGATTTT. Variable domain in full (rest from reference TRBV5-1 and TRBJ1-3): KAGVTQTPRYLIKTRGQQVTLSCSPISGHRSVSWYQQTPGQGLQFLFEYFSETQRNKGNFPGRFSGRQFSNSRSEMNVSTLELGDSALYLCASRPGQGDFGEGSWLTVV.

This chain joins TRBV4-1 and TRBJ2-3, with 12 bases aligning to TRBD2. Germline V gives CDR1 MGHRA, CDR2 YSYEKL. The CDR3 is 16 residues long. Germline trimming cut 3 bases from V and 7 bases from J; bases unmatched to any gene: 8. CDR3 nucleotide sequence: TGCGCCAGCAGCCAGTGGGCTAGCGGGGGGGCATATACGCAGTATTTT. Protein: CASSQWASGGAYTQYF.